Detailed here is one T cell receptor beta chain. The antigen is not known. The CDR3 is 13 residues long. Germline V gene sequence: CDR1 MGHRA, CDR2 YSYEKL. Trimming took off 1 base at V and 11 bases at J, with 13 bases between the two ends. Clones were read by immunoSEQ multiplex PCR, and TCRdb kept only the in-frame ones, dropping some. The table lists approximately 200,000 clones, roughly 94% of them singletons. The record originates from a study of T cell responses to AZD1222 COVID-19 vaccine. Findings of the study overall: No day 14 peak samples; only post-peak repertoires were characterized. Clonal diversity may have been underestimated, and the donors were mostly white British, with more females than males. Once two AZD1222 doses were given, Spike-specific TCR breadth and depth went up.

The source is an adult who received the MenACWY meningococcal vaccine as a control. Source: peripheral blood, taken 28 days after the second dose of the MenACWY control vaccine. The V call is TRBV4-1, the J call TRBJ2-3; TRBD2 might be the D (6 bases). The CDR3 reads CASSQVGGEKQYF. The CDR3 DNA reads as TGCGCCAGCAGCCAAGTCGGGGGAGAGAAGCAGTATTTT.